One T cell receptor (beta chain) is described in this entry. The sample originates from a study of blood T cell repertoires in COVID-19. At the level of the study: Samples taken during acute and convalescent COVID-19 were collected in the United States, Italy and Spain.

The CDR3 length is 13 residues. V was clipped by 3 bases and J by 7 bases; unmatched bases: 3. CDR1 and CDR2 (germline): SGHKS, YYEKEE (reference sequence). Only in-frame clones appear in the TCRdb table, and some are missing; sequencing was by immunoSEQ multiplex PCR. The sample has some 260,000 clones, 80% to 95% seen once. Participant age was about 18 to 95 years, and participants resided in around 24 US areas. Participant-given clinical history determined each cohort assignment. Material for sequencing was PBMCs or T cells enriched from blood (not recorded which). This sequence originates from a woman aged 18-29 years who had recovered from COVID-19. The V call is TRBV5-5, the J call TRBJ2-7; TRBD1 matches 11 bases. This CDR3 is CASSWDRGFEQYF. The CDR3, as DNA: TGTGCCAGCAGCTGGGACAGGGGGTTTGAGCAGTACTTC. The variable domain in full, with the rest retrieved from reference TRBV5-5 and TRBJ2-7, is DAGVTQSPTHLIKTRGQQVTLRCSPISGHKSVSWYQQVLGQGPQFIFQYYEKEERGRGNFPDRFSARQFPNYSSELNVNALLLGDSALYLCASSWDRGFEQYFGPGTRLTVT.